The rows below give T cell receptor beta chains drawn from one sample of a study of blood T cell repertoires in COVID-19. Measured with immunoSEQ multiplex PCR; TCRdb has only the in-frame clones, and not every one. The sample lists more than 100,000 clones; 80% to 90% were seen once. Sample: peripheral blood. The receptors were sampled from a man over 45 with active COVID-19. Both conserved end residues are part of each CDR3. The D gene is left open where the match is weak. The size of a clone is reported for some rows only, either as once, few or many, or as a class for expanded clones.

V gene	D gene	clone size	J gene	CDR3 DNA	CDR3 protein
TRBV5-5	TRBD1	.	TRBJ2-1	TGTGCCAGCAGCTCTCGGGACAGACCCTACAATGAGCAGTTCTTC	CASSSRDRPYNEQFF
TRBV29-1	TRBD2	.	TRBJ2-5	TGCAGCGGCGAGGGGACTACCCAAGAGACCCAGTACTTC	CSGEGTTQETQYF
TRBV9	.	.	TRBJ2-1	TGTGCCAGCAGCTTTTCCGGGCCCGGGATCTACAATGAGCAGTTCTTC	CASSFSGPGIYNEQFF
TRBV5-1	TRBD1	.	TRBJ2-5	TGCGCCAGCAGCTTGGGACAGGGGGCTTGGGAGACCCAGTACTTC	CASSLGQGAWETQYF
TRBV28	.	.	TRBJ1-1	TGTGCCAGCAGAAAATTGGGCTACCGCGACACTGAAGCTTTCTTT	CASRKLGYRDTEAFF
TRBV12-5	.	.	TRBJ1-5	TGTGCTAGTGGTCCTGATCAGCCCCAGCATTTT	CASGPDQPQHF
TRBV4-1	.	.	TRBJ1-5	TGCGCCAGCAGCCAAGAGTTCGGTCAGCCCCAGCATTTT	CASSQEFGQPQHF
TRBV5-6	TRBD2	.	TRBJ2-7	TGTGCCAGCAGCTATGCTAGCGGCCCACTATCCAGCTCCTACGAGCAGTACTTC	CASSYASGPLSSSYEQYF
TRBV24-1	.	once	TRBJ1-2	TGTGCCACCAGTGATGACAGAAACGGCTACACCTTC	CATSDDRNGYTF
TRBV7-9	.	.	TRBJ1-2	TGTGCCAGCAGCTTATTGAGGGGAGGATTCTATGGCTACACCTTC	CASSLLRGGFYGYTF
TRBV5-8	.	.	TRBJ2-2	TGTGCCAGCAGCTCGGGACACGGGAAGTCCGGGGAGCTGTTTTTT	CASSSGHGKSGELFF
TRBV6-6	TRBD1	.	TRBJ1-2	TGTGCCAGCAGCCGCTTTGGGTCGGCAGGGGGCTATGGCTACACCTTC	CASSRFGSAGGYGYTF
TRBV9	TRBD2	.	TRBJ2-1	TGTGCCAGCAGCGTAGCTACGGGGGGCTACAATGAGCAGTTCTTC	CASSVATGGYNEQFF
TRBV29-1	TRBD1	.	TRBJ1-1	TGCAGCGTTTTGAGGACAGGCGACACTGAAGCTTTCTTT	CSVLRTGDTEAFF
TRBV9	TRBD1	.	TRBJ2-2	TGTGCCAGCAGCGAAGGGACAGGGGGCACCGGGGAGCTGTTTTTT	CASSEGTGGTGELFF
TRBV7-2	.	.	TRBJ1-4	TGTGCCAGCAGCCCCAGTCTTAATGAAAAACTGTTTTTT	CASSPSLNEKLFF
TRBV15	TRBD2	medium-sized	TRBJ2-3	TGTGCCACCAGCATTTATTTGGGGGGACTAGCGGGGAGCACAGATACGCAGTATTTT	CATSIYLGGLAGSTDTQYF
TRBV18	.	.	TRBJ1-2	TGTGCCAGCTCACTGGACATGCTCGGGTATGGCTACACCTTC	CASSLDMLGYGYTF
TRBV27	.	.	TRBJ2-1	TGTGCCAGCAGTTTAGTGGAGCGTCAGGGGAACAATGAGCAGTTCTTC	CASSLVERQGNNEQFF
TRBV3-1/TRBV3-2	TRBD2	.	TRBJ2-1	TGTGCCAGCAGCCAAGGATTAGCGGGCCCCAACGGAGAGTTCTTC	CASSQGLAGPNGEFF
TRBV7-8	.	once	TRBJ2-7	TGTGCCAGCAGCTTAGACAGTCCGGTCGAGCAGTACTTC	CASSLDSPVEQYF
TRBV4-1	TRBD1	few	TRBJ1-1	TGCGCCAGCAGCCGACCTGACAGGGAACGGACTGAAGCTTTCTTT	CASSRPDRERTEAFF
TRBV6-5	.	.	TRBJ1-6	TGTGCCAGCAGTCGAGGGAGGGGGGATAATTCACCCCTCCACTTT	CASSRGRGDNSPLHF
TRBV3-1/TRBV3-2	.	.	TRBJ1-2	TGTGCCAGCAGCCAGGGGACAATCTATGGCTACACCTTC	CASSQGTIYGYTF
TRBV4-1	.	.	TRBJ2-2	TGCGCCAGCAGCCAGCAGGGTTCGTACACCGGGGAGCTGTTTTTT	CASSQQGSYTGELFF
TRBV7-8	TRBD1	once	TRBJ2-7	TGTGCCAGCAGCCGAGCGGGACAGGGTGCCGAGCAGTACTTC	CASSRAGQGAEQYF
TRBV6-5	.	.	TRBJ1-3	TGTGCCAGCAGTTACGAGGGCCTCTCTGGAAACACCATATATTTT	CASSYEGLSGNTIYF
TRBV29-1	TRBD1	.	TRBJ2-5	TGCAGCGACACTGAGGCCAGGGGGTCCTCCCCCAATGAAGTCCAGTACTTC	CSDTEARGSSPNEVQYF
TRBV4-3	TRBD1	.	TRBJ1-5	TGCGCCAGCAGCCAAGATAGGAGGGGACAGGGGAATCAGCCCCAGCATTTT	CASSQDRRGQGNQPQHF
TRBV2	TRBD1	.	TRBJ1-1	TGTGCCAGCAGTCTGGGACAGGGGAACACTGAAGCTTTCTTT	CASSLGQGNTEAFF
TRBV7-3	TRBD2	.	TRBJ2-1	TGTGCCAGCAGCTTAACTAGCGGGGGTTACAATGAGCAGTTCTTC	CASSLTSGGYNEQFF
TRBV6-5	.	.	TRBJ2-5	TGTGCCAGCAGTTACTCTACAGCTCAAGAGACCCAGTACTTC	CASSYSTAQETQYF
TRBV11-2	.	.	TRBJ2-7	TGTGCCAGCAGCTCCAGGGTTGAGATCGACGAGCAGTACTTC	CASSSRVEIDEQYF
TRBV9	.	.	TRBJ1-6	TGTGCCAGCAGCGTGGGACTCTCTAATTCACCCCTCCACTTT	CASSVGLSNSPLHF
TRBV7-8	.	.	TRBJ2-1	TGTGCCAGCAGCCACCCTAGCCGGAGCTCCTACAATGAGCAGTTCTTC	CASSHPSRSSYNEQFF
TRBV7-3	.	.	TRBJ1-2	TGTGCCAGCAGTCCCCAGGGCCCCCCTAACTATGGCTACACCTTC	CASSPQGPPNYGYTF
TRBV21-1	.	.	TRBJ2-5	TGTGCCAGCAGCCACAGGAAGGGGCCGTACCAAGAGACCCAGTACTTC	CASSHRKGPYQETQYF
TRBV24-1	TRBD2	.	TRBJ2-3	TGTGCCACCAGTGATGCGCTAGCGGGGGAAGAGGATACGCAGTATTTT	CATSDALAGEEDTQYF
TRBV6-1	.	.	TRBJ1-5	TGTGCCAGCAGTGAAGGGAACAGGGTCGATCAGCCCCAGCATTTT	CASSEGNRVDQPQHF
TRBV11-3	TRBD1	.	TRBJ2-7	TGTGCCAGCAGCTTAGTCTGTGGACAGGGGAGCTCCTACGAGCAGTACTTC	CASSLVCGQGSSYEQYF
TRBV7-2	.	.	TRBJ2-2	TGTGCCAGCAGCTTAGTGGACACCGGAACCGGGGAGCTGTTTTTT	CASSLVDTGTGELFF
TRBV21-1	.	.	TRBJ2-2	TGTGCCAGCAGCCCTGCCGGCGGGGGCTGGGGAGTCGGGGAGCTGTTTTTT	CASSPAGGGWGVGELFF
TRBV7-2	TRBD1	.	TRBJ2-7	TGTGCCAGCAGTCGCCTGGGACAGGGATTCTACGAGCAGTACTTC	CASSRLGQGFYEQYF
TRBV30	TRBD1	.	TRBJ1-5	TGTGCCTGGAGTGCCCGCCAGGTAGGGCAGGGGGTTAATCAGCCCCAGCATTTT	CAWSARQVGQGVNQPQHF
TRBV4-1	TRBD1	.	TRBJ2-7	TGCGCCAGCAGCCAAGGGACAGGGACCTACGAGCAGTACTTC	CASSQGTGTYEQYF
TRBV6-2/TRBV6-3	.	.	TRBJ1-5	TGTGCCAGCAGTTACCCCCCCAAGGAGGGACCCCAGCATTTT	CASSYPPKEGPQHF
TRBV6-6	TRBD1	.	TRBJ1-4	TGTGCCAGCAATCAAGGGGGCAATGAAAAACTGTTTTTT	CASNQGGNEKLFF
TRBV6-5	.	.	TRBJ2-2	TGTGCCAGCAGTTACTCGGGCAGCAACACCGGGGAGCTGTTTTTT	CASSYSGSNTGELFF
TRBV5-4	.	.	TRBJ2-7	TGTGCCAGCAGTCGTGAAGGGGTCCACGAGCAGTACTTC	CASSREGVHEQYF
TRBV5-4	TRBD2	once	TRBJ2-3	TGTGCCAGCAGCTTCGGACGGGGGGTCGGAACGACAGATACGCAGTATTTT	CASSFGRGVGTTDTQYF
TRBV5-4	TRBD2	.	TRBJ2-2	TGTGCCAGCAGCGGAAGAGCGGGGGGGGGCACCGGGGAGCTGTTTTTT	CASSGRAGGGTGELFF
TRBV11-3	.	.	TRBJ2-7	TGTGCCAGCAGCTTAGGAGGCTCAGACTACGAGCAGTACTTC	CASSLGGSDYEQYF
TRBV5-6	TRBD2	.	TRBJ2-3	TGTGCCAGCAGCCGGACCGGCGGGGGACCCTTCACAGATACGCAGTATTTT	CASSRTGGGPFTDTQYF
TRBV5-4	TRBD1	.	TRBJ1-2	TGTGCCAGCAGCTCGGAGGGGGCGTCGAACTATGGCTACACCTTC	CASSSEGASNYGYTF
TRBV18	.	.	TRBJ2-7	TGTGCCAGCTCACCACCAGGCTGGGGACTCTCCTACGAGCAGTACTTC	CASSPPGWGLSYEQYF